Listed below are T cell receptor beta chains from one sample, sequenced in a study of blood T cell repertoires in COVID-19. Measured with immunoSEQ multiplex PCR; TCRdb has only the in-frame clones, and not every one. The profile shows roughly 260,000 clones, 80% to 90% of them singletons. Sequencing was carried out using PBMCs or T cells enriched from blood (not recorded which). These receptors were obtained from a woman aged 45-60 years who had recovered from COVID-19. The CDR3 runs from the conserved cysteine through the conserved F or W. The D gene is left open where the match is weak. Only part of the rows carry a size: once, few, many, or a class if the clone is expanded.

d_call: NA; j_call: TRBJ1-3; clone_size: NA; v_call: TRBV27; cdr3_nt: TGTGCCAGCAGTCCAGACATATCTTTCTCTGGAAACACCATATATTTT; cdr3_aa: CASSPDISFSGNTIYF
d_call: NA; j_call: TRBJ2-1; clone_size: NA; v_call: TRBV7-9; cdr3_nt: TGTGCCAGCAGCCCCCGGGACTCCCAGGGCTACAATGAGCAGTTCTTC; cdr3_aa: CASSPRDSQGYNEQFF
d_call: NA; j_call: TRBJ2-3; clone_size: NA; v_call: TRBV28; cdr3_nt: TGTGCCAGCAGTCAGGTTAGCACAGATACGCAGTATTTT; cdr3_aa: CASSQVSTDTQYF
d_call: NA; j_call: TRBJ1-6; clone_size: NA; v_call: TRBV19; cdr3_nt: TGTGCCAGTAGCCGCTCGGGGGTCACAAATTCACCCCTCCACTTT; cdr3_aa: CASSRSGVTNSPLHF
d_call: NA; j_call: TRBJ1-5; clone_size: once; v_call: TRBV2; cdr3_nt: TGTGCCAGCAGTGAAGCGGACAGTTTCAATCAGCCCCAGCATTTT; cdr3_aa: CASSEADSFNQPQHF
d_call: TRBD2; j_call: TRBJ2-7; clone_size: NA; v_call: TRBV4-2; cdr3_nt: TGTGCCAGCAGCCAAGCCCTTAGCGGGAGGGGGGGCGAGCAGTACTTC; cdr3_aa: CASSQALSGRGGEQYF
d_call: NA; j_call: TRBJ1-3; clone_size: few; v_call: TRBV7-9; cdr3_nt: TGTGCCACCAACGCACAGGGAAACACCATATATTTT; cdr3_aa: CATNAQGNTIYF
d_call: NA; j_call: TRBJ2-1; clone_size: NA; v_call: TRBV27; cdr3_nt: TGTGCCATCGGCGGGGACTCCTACAATGAGCAGTTCTTC; cdr3_aa: CAIGGDSYNEQFF
d_call: NA; j_call: TRBJ2-7; clone_size: NA; v_call: TRBV2; cdr3_nt: TGTGCCAGCAGTGAATCGGGACTCTCCTACGAGCAGTACTTC; cdr3_aa: CASSESGLSYEQYF
d_call: TRBD1; j_call: TRBJ2-7; clone_size: once; v_call: TRBV5-5; cdr3_nt: TGTGCCAGCAGCCAACCGGGACAGGGATCCGCCTACGAGCAGTACTTC; cdr3_aa: CASSQPGQGSAYEQYF
d_call: NA; j_call: TRBJ1-5; clone_size: NA; v_call: TRBV18; cdr3_nt: TGTGCCAGCTCACCTAGACAGGCTAGCAATCAGCCCCAGCATTTT; cdr3_aa: CASSPRQASNQPQHF
d_call: TRBD2; j_call: TRBJ2-7; clone_size: NA; v_call: TRBV7-8; cdr3_nt: TGTGCCAGCAGCTTAGCCAGGGGACTAGCGCACTACGAGCAGTACTTC; cdr3_aa: CASSLARGLAHYEQYF
d_call: NA; j_call: TRBJ1-1; clone_size: NA; v_call: TRBV18; cdr3_nt: TGTGCCAGCTCACCAAAAGGCAGGTCGAACACTGAAGCTTTCTTT; cdr3_aa: CASSPKGRSNTEAFF
d_call: NA; j_call: TRBJ2-1; clone_size: NA; v_call: TRBV6-5; cdr3_nt: TGTGCCAGCAGTTTTCACAGGACAGCTTTCAATGAGCAGTTCTTC; cdr3_aa: CASSFHRTAFNEQFF
d_call: NA; j_call: TRBJ1-2; clone_size: NA; v_call: TRBV5-1; cdr3_nt: TGCGCCAGCAGCTTGGCCTTTTCTGGGCCCTATGGCTACACCTTC; cdr3_aa: CASSLAFSGPYGYTF
d_call: NA; j_call: TRBJ1-1; clone_size: NA; v_call: TRBV28; cdr3_nt: TGTGCCAGCAGTTTAGGAGCGTCTGAAGCTTTCTTT; cdr3_aa: CASSLGASEAFF
d_call: TRBD1; j_call: TRBJ2-2; clone_size: NA; v_call: TRBV9; cdr3_nt: TGTGCCAGCAGCGCCCGAGGGACAGGGGTGATCTCCGGGGAGCTGTTTTTT; cdr3_aa: CASSARGTGVISGELFF
d_call: NA; j_call: TRBJ1-6; clone_size: NA; v_call: TRBV7-9; cdr3_nt: TGTGCCAGCAGCTTAGGACAGCTTGCGATTTCACCCCTCCACTTT; cdr3_aa: CASSLGQLAISPLHF
d_call: TRBD2; j_call: TRBJ2-1; clone_size: NA; v_call: TRBV19; cdr3_nt: TGTGCCAGTAGCCTTGTAGCGGGAGTGATTTTCAATGAGCAGTTCTTC; cdr3_aa: CASSLVAGVIFNEQFF
d_call: TRBD2; j_call: TRBJ2-1; clone_size: NA; v_call: TRBV28; cdr3_nt: TGTGCCAGCAGTTTCCCCACGGGACTAGCGGGGGCCCAGGTTTCCTACAATGAGCAGTTCTTC; cdr3_aa: CASSFPTGLAGAQVSYNEQFF
d_call: TRBD1; j_call: TRBJ1-2; clone_size: few; v_call: TRBV28; cdr3_nt: TGTGCCAGCAGTTTACCTCAGGGGGCGGATGGCTACACCTTC; cdr3_aa: CASSLPQGADGYTF
d_call: NA; j_call: TRBJ2-7; clone_size: NA; v_call: TRBV7-2; cdr3_nt: TGTGCCAGCAGCCTGGCGGCAGCTTCCTACGAGCAGTACTTC; cdr3_aa: CASSLAAASYEQYF
d_call: TRBD2; j_call: TRBJ2-3; clone_size: NA; v_call: TRBV9; cdr3_nt: TGTGCCAGCAGCCCTTGGACTAGCGGGAAGGGTACAGATACGCAGTATTTT; cdr3_aa: CASSPWTSGKGTDTQYF
d_call: TRBD1; j_call: TRBJ2-6; clone_size: NA; v_call: TRBV5-1; cdr3_nt: TGCGCCAGCAGCTCCGACAGGGGCTCTGGGGCCAACGTCCTGACTTTC; cdr3_aa: CASSSDRGSGANVLTF
d_call: TRBD1; j_call: TRBJ1-2; clone_size: once; v_call: TRBV28; cdr3_nt: TGTGCCAGCAGAACAGGGGGCTCTTATGGCTACACCTTC; cdr3_aa: CASRTGGSYGYTF
d_call: NA; j_call: TRBJ2-3; clone_size: NA; v_call: TRBV14; cdr3_nt: TGTGCCAGCAGCCCTATGGGGGCTTTAGATACGCAGTATTTT; cdr3_aa: CASSPMGALDTQYF
d_call: NA; j_call: TRBJ2-3; clone_size: few; v_call: TRBV2; cdr3_nt: TGTGCCAGCAAGGGGGGGTTTAGCACAGATACGCAGTATTTT; cdr3_aa: CASKGGFSTDTQYF
d_call: NA; j_call: TRBJ2-7; clone_size: NA; v_call: TRBV10-3; cdr3_nt: TGTGCCATCAGGATGTTCCAGGAGCAGTACTTC; cdr3_aa: CAIRMFQEQYF
d_call: NA; j_call: TRBJ2-5; clone_size: NA; v_call: TRBV11-1; cdr3_nt: TGTGCCAGCAGCTTCCAGCGGTTGGGAGAGACCCAGTACTTC; cdr3_aa: CASSFQRLGETQYF
d_call: NA; j_call: TRBJ1-2; clone_size: NA; v_call: TRBV5-1; cdr3_nt: TGCGCCAGCAGCTCGACGGGGGACTATGGCTACACCTTC; cdr3_aa: CASSSTGDYGYTF
d_call: NA; j_call: TRBJ1-5; clone_size: NA; v_call: TRBV9; cdr3_nt: TGTGCCAGCAGTAGGGGAGGGGCGGGCAATCAGCCCCAGCATTTT; cdr3_aa: CASSRGGAGNQPQHF
d_call: NA; j_call: TRBJ1-1; clone_size: NA; v_call: TRBV19; cdr3_nt: TGTGCCAGTAGGGTGACAGACAGAACTGAAGCTTTCTTT; cdr3_aa: CASRVTDRTEAFF
d_call: NA; j_call: TRBJ2-3; clone_size: NA; v_call: TRBV5-1; cdr3_nt: TGCGCCAGCAGCTCCGACTACACAGATACGCAGTATTTT; cdr3_aa: CASSSDYTDTQYF
d_call: TRBD1; j_call: TRBJ2-1; clone_size: once; v_call: TRBV11-2; cdr3_nt: TGTGCCAGCAGTTTGGACAGGGTAAACAATGAGCAGTTCTTC; cdr3_aa: CASSLDRVNNEQFF
d_call: TRBD1; j_call: TRBJ2-7; clone_size: NA; v_call: TRBV13; cdr3_nt: TGTGCCAGCAGCCCCTGGGCGACAGGGATTCACGAGCAGTACTTC; cdr3_aa: CASSPWATGIHEQYF
d_call: NA; j_call: TRBJ2-3; clone_size: NA; v_call: TRBV21-1; cdr3_nt: TGTGCCAGCCCGAAGAAAGGGACAGGAGACACAGATACGCAGTATTTT; cdr3_aa: CASPKKGTGDTDTQYF
d_call: NA; j_call: TRBJ1-1; clone_size: NA; v_call: TRBV12-3/TRBV12-4; cdr3_nt: TGTGCCAGCAGTTTAGTGGGGGGCACTGAAGCTTTCTTT; cdr3_aa: CASSLVGGTEAFF
d_call: TRBD2; j_call: TRBJ2-1; clone_size: NA; v_call: TRBV2; cdr3_nt: TGTGCCAGCAATCTCCGAGCGGGGGGGTCCAATGAGCAGTTCTTC; cdr3_aa: CASNLRAGGSNEQFF
d_call: TRBD1; j_call: TRBJ1-2; clone_size: few; v_call: TRBV5-4; cdr3_nt: TGTGCCAGCAGCCAAGACAGGGATGCTGGCTACACCTTC; cdr3_aa: CASSQDRDAGYTF
d_call: NA; j_call: TRBJ2-3; clone_size: NA; v_call: TRBV19; cdr3_nt: TGTGCCAGTCGCCTGAGCGGGGATACGCAGTATTTT; cdr3_aa: CASRLSGDTQYF
d_call: TRBD2; j_call: TRBJ2-1; clone_size: NA; v_call: TRBV7-6; cdr3_nt: TGTGCCAGCAGCTCTCCACTAGCGGGAGGGCCAACCTCCTACAATGAGCAGTTCTTC; cdr3_aa: CASSSPLAGGPTSYNEQFF
d_call: NA; j_call: TRBJ1-1; clone_size: NA; v_call: TRBV19; cdr3_nt: TGTGCCAGTAGCCGTCGAGGGAGGGACACTGAAGCTTTCTTT; cdr3_aa: CASSRRGRDTEAFF
d_call: TRBD1; j_call: TRBJ2-2; clone_size: NA; v_call: TRBV5-1; cdr3_nt: TGCGCCAGCAGCACGGGGACAGGAATAACGAACACCGGGGAGCTGTTTTTT; cdr3_aa: CASSTGTGITNTGELFF
d_call: NA; j_call: TRBJ1-1; clone_size: NA; v_call: TRBV6-2/TRBV6-3; cdr3_nt: TGTGCCAGCAGTCGCGGCACAGAAGCTTTCTTT; cdr3_aa: CASSRGTEAFF
d_call: TRBD2; j_call: TRBJ2-7; clone_size: NA; v_call: TRBV7-7; cdr3_nt: TGTGCTAGCAGCTTAGATGGTAGCGGGATCTACGAGCAGTACTTC; cdr3_aa: CASSLDGSGIYEQYF
d_call: NA; j_call: TRBJ1-6; clone_size: NA; v_call: TRBV19; cdr3_nt: TGTGCCAGTAGTATTATGGGGCCTGATTCACCCCTCCACTTT; cdr3_aa: CASSIMGPDSPLHF
d_call: NA; j_call: TRBJ1-1; clone_size: NA; v_call: TRBV29-1; cdr3_nt: TGCAGCGTTGGCGGTCAACTGAACACTGAAGCTTTCTTT; cdr3_aa: CSVGGQLNTEAFF
d_call: TRBD1; j_call: TRBJ2-3; clone_size: NA; v_call: TRBV5-1; cdr3_nt: TGCGCCAGCAGACTACTTGGGACAGGGGATACGCAGTATTTT; cdr3_aa: CASRLLGTGDTQYF
d_call: NA; j_call: TRBJ1-4; clone_size: NA; v_call: TRBV19; cdr3_nt: TGTGCCAGTAGCCCCCGCCTTTGGACTTTAGGGGAAAAACTGTTTTTT; cdr3_aa: CASSPRLWTLGEKLFF
d_call: NA; j_call: TRBJ1-2; clone_size: NA; v_call: TRBV28; cdr3_nt: TGTGCCAGCAGTTTAGGGACACGAATTAACTATGGCTACACCTTC; cdr3_aa: CASSLGTRINYGYTF
d_call: NA; j_call: TRBJ1-1; clone_size: NA; v_call: TRBV7-2; cdr3_nt: TGTGCCAGCAGCCGCACGGGGATCGAAGCTTTCTTT; cdr3_aa: CASSRTGIEAFF